At least ten counts were recorded for the clone carrying this T cell receptor (beta chain). Its antigen is not known. Germline assignment: CDR1 GTSNPN and CDR2 SVGIG (reference sequence). Trimming removed 8 bases at V and 3 bases at J, with 16 bases between. The CDR3 totals 14 residues. This sample was taken from a study of T cells in Graves' hyperthyroidism and ophthalmopathy. RNA transcripts provided the source from which TCR beta CDR3 regions were amplified. Initially, a first-round RT-PCR of the TCR CDR3 employed the HTBI primer set. TCRdb reprocessed the multiplex PCR reads via MiXCR and lists one record per CDR3 protein. The repertoire includes some 570,000 distinct CDR3 sequences, 11% to 15% of them detected once, and about 6.6% sits in the top ten. Under 3 months was the duration of disease in ophthalmopathy patients, who also had a Clinical Activity Score of at least 3 and a NOSPECS grade of at least 4. Fresh 10 ml peripheral blood yielded PBMCs.

Study observations and caveats: Most thyroid clonotypes with frequency above 0.001 were detected in blood.

This sequence joins TRBV30 and TRBJ2-2; D possibly corresponds to TRBD1 (6 bases). Sequencing input: blood. The TCR was taken from a young woman with Graves' ophthalmopathy. The chain's CDR3 is CARSIRGYTGELFF. In nucleotides, the CDR3 is TGTGCCAGGTCCATCAGGGGTTACACCGGGGAGCTGTTTTTT.